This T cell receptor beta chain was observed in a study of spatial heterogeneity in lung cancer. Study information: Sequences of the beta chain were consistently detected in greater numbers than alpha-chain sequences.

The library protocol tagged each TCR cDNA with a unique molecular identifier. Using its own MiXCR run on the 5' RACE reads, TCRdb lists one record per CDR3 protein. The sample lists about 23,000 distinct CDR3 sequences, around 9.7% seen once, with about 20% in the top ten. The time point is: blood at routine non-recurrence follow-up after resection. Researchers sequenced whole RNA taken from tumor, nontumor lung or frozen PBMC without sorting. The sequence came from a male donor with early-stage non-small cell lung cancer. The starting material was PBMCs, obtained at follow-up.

Written as DNA, the CDR3 is TGTGCCAGTAGTATCGTGGCAGGTGACTCCTACGAGCAGTACTTC. Translated: CASSIVAGDSYEQYF. The chain couples TRBV19 to TRBJ2-7; D uncertain. The CDR3 spans 15 residues. The V end was cut by 3 bases, the J end by 0 bases, with 12 bases between. Germline lookup yields CDR1 LNHDA and CDR2 SQIVND (reference sequence).